The T cell receptor beta chain described here comes from a study of blood T cell repertoires in COVID-19. Whole-study context: Donors in Cohort 3 who had recovered were those with two negative PCRs, healthcare professional clearance, or resolution of their symptoms.

Authors' data handling: Amplification of reference gene primers provided the estimated nucleated cell counts. Produced via immunoSEQ multiplex PCR; TCRdb's table is partial and in-frame only. V, J and clone size were drawn from that table, and D and trimming were deduced from the DNA. Of about 150,000 clones listed, around 80% are singletons. V was clipped by 2 bases and J by 2 bases; unmatched bases: 3. Germline V CDR1 and CDR2: SGHTA, FQGNSA. There are 15 residues in the CDR3. Sequences were obtained from PBMCs or T cells enriched from blood (not recorded which). The TCR sequence derives from a woman in her seventies in a cohort exposed to, infected with or recovered from COVID-19 (not recorded which). This chain joins TRBV7-2 and TRBJ2-7; 10 bases map to TRBD2. This CDR3 is CASSLYSGRAYEQYF. The CDR3, as DNA: TGTGCCAGCAGCTTATACAGCGGGAGGGCCTACGAGCAGTACTTC.